The source of this TCR beta chain is a study of PD-L1 blockade in urothelial cancer. Across the study: Patients started atezolizumab in the mid-2010s, 1,200 mg intravenously every 3 weeks. Notes on the study in general: Better survival was predicted by below-median pretreatment blood TCR clonality. In blood at 3 weeks, tumor-associated clones expanded more among patients with durable benefit.

Data came from immunoSEQ multiplex PCR; TCRdb stores just in-frame clones and leaves some out. In the table there are 70,000 to 90,000 clones, over 75% of which are singletons. On this clone: Its specificity is not known.

In germline, CDR1 is MNHNS, CDR2 SASEGT. The CDR3 is 16 residues long. V shed 3 bases and J 0 bases; nucleotides not matched to a gene: 3. Documented time point: pretreatment peripheral blood. The source is a man aged 55-75 years with urothelial cancer. The V and J genes are TRBV6-1 and TRBJ1-5; 9 nucleotides match TRBD1. The specimen was PBMCs, collected around atezolizumab (anti-PD-L1) treatment. The CDR3 DNA sequence: TGTGCCAGCAGTGATGGGACAGGGTATAGCAATCAGCCCCAGCATTTT. This gives the protein CASSDGTGYSNQPQHF.